This paragraph covers one T cell receptor beta chain sequence. Using immunoSEQ multiplex PCR, the repertoire was profiled, and TCRdb retains in-frame clones only, with some absent. The sample contains 270,000 or so clones, around 82% of which appear only once. The entry originates in a study of blood T cell repertoires in COVID-19. Study summary: Specimens from acute and convalescent COVID-19 originated in the United States, Italy and Spain. The cDNA or gDNA used as material had been derived from T cells, B-cell-depleted T cells, or PBMCs.

Trimming cost V 1 base and J 4 bases; bases outside gene matches: 13. Looked up from germline, CDR1 is KGHSH and CDR2 is LQKENI. The CDR3 is made up of 18 amino acids. The sample comprised peripheral blood. The J gene is TRBJ2-1, the V gene TRBV18, with 7 bases that match TRBD2. The sequence came from a woman between 18 and 30 years old with acute or convalescent COVID-19. In DNA form, the CDR3 reads TGTGCCAGCTCACCACGGGGCGGGAGTGGCCCGTCTTACAATGAGCAGTTCTTC. Protein sequence: CASSPRGGSGPSYNEQFF.